This record looks at one T cell receptor beta chain sequence and its context. Its antigen is unidentified. The source of the sample is a study of T cells in Graves' hyperthyroidism and ophthalmopathy. What was amplified from RNA transcripts were TCR beta CDR3 regions. The HTBI primer set drove a first-round RT-PCR of the TCR CDR3. TCRdb reprocessed the multiplex PCR reads with MiXCR, giving one entry per CDR3 protein. This sample yields about 560,000 distinct CDR3 sequences, of which roughly 17% are seen a single time; about 20% belongs to the top ten. The CDR3 is 14 residues long. V was trimmed by 1 base and J by 9 bases, leaving 13 bases between them. Study-level findings and limits: The model anticipated ophthalmopathy a median 6.5 months pre-onset. A 13 V-J model separated ophthalmopathy from stable hyperthyroidism. Blood also carried most thyroid clonotypes expanded above 0.001.

PBMCs stemmed from around 10 ml fresh peripheral blood. This TCR came from a woman aged 18-29 years with Graves' hyperthyroidism. The sequencing sample was made of blood. The J gene is TRBJ1-5, the V gene TRBV12-3 or TRBV12-4; maybe TRBD1 (5 bases). The CDR3 loop reads CASSLGAGRGPQHF. CDR3 coding DNA: TGTGCCAGCAGTTTAGGGGCAGGGAGGGGGCCCCAGCATTTT.